These 3 T cell receptor beta chains share one sample of origin, sequenced in a study of OX40 agonist ivuxolimab in advanced cancers. Clones were read by immunoSEQ multiplex PCR, and TCRdb kept only the in-frame ones, dropping some. The sample includes roughly 90,000 clones, 85% of them seen just once. The sequencing used CD4+ or CD8+ T cells sorted from blood, collected in a trial of the OX40 agonist ivuxolimab. These receptors all stem from an adult with an advanced solid tumor such as melanoma, head and neck, liver or kidney cancer.

The V gene is TRBV7-3, the J gene TRBJ2-3; the D is unclear. Germline V gives CDR1 SGHTA, CDR2 FQGTGA. There are 13 residues in the CDR3. The ends were cut back, 6 bases at V and 4 bases at J, with 11 bases in the middle. CDR3 bases: TGTGCCAGCAGTCTCTCTGGTCCAGATACGCAGTATTTT. The encoded protein is CASSLSGPDTQYF.

The chain carries TRBV5-1 and TRBJ1-2; D not certain. V was shortened by 2 bases and J by 0 bases, with 11 bases between the two germline ends. Germline V gives CDR1 SGHRS, CDR2 YFSETQ. The CDR3 has 15 residues. CDR3: CASSLRTGTNYGYTF. In DNA form, the CDR3 reads TGCGCCAGCAGCTTAAGAACCGGGACTAACTATGGCTACACCTTC. Full variable domain (remainder filled in from reference TRBV5-1 and TRBJ1-2): KAGVTQTPRYLIKTRGQQVTLSCSPISGHRSVSWYQQTPGQGLQFLFEYFSETQRNKGNFPGRFSGRQFSNSRSEMNVSTLELGDSALYLCASSLRTGTNYGYTFGSGTRLTVV.

The chain is built from TRBV5-6 and TRBJ2-7; TRBD1 matches 7 bases. The CDR3 totals 15 residues. V lost 2 bases, J lost 6 bases, and 11 bases stayed unmatched. Germline V gene sequence: CDR1 SGHDT, CDR2 YYEEEE. CDR3 amino acids: CASSFWDRLTGEQYF. CDR3 nucleotides: TGTGCCAGCAGCTTTTGGGACAGATTGACGGGCGAGCAGTACTTC.